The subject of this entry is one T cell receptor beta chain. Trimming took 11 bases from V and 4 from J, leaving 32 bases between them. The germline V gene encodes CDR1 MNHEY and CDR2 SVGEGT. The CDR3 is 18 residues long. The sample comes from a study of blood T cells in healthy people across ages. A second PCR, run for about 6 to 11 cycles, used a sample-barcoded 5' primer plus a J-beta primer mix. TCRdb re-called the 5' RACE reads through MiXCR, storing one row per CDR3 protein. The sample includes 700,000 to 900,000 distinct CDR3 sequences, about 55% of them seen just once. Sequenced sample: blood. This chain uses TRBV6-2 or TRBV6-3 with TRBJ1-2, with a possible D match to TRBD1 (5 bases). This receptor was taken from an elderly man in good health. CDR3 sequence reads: CAGGDRGAFREESYGYTF. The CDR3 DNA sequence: TGTGCCGGAGGGGACCGCGGCGCTTTCCGGGAGGAAAGCTATGGCTACACCTTC.